These T cell receptor beta chains were read from a single sample in a study of cytomegalovirus exposure and HLA in healthy donors. Libraries were prepared by immunoSEQ multiplex PCR; TCRdb keeps only in-frame clonotypes and omits some of them. The sample's table shows 63,000 or so clones. The sequencing input was PBMCs. Every receptor here comes from a boy aged 5-17 years in good health and CMV-seronegative. CDR3s include the opening cysteine and the closing phenylalanine or tryptophan.

v_call,cdr3_aa
TRBV9,CAGSVAGGLDTEAFF
TRBV19,CASRRKQGAGSEQYF
TRBV15,CATSRDLGDRSYYGYTF
TRBV5-4,CASSLSATGEETQYF
TRBV5-1,CASSLTGAAETQYF
TRBV9,CASSVGTSGRLEQFF
TRBV5-5,CASSQARAGDRAGELFF
TRBV10-1,CASSDFQGNTEAFF
TRBV9,CASSAGLAGPPYNEQFF
TRBV6-5,CASRGGQGAGQPQHF
TRBV7-2,CASSISGREGNIQYF
TRBV19,CASSIRGIYTEAFF